The source of this T cell receptor beta chain is a study of sequential checkpoint blockade in melanoma. Study background: Arm A got nivolumab then ipilimumab; arm B the reverse, 1:1. After both sequences, patients received maintenance nivolumab.

Treatment of the sample: randomized to nivolumab then ipilimumab (arm A) or the reverse (arm B). Clones were sequenced by immunoSEQ multiplex PCR, and TCRdb holds only the in-frame ones, with some missing. The sample holds about 12,000 clones, roughly two thirds seen once. The sample was CD8+ T cells sorted from blood (inferred from file names), taken from a patient given nivolumab and ipilimumab in sequence. The source of this sequence is a human donor with melanoma.

CDR3 in DNA: TGTGCCAGCATTTCGACAGGGGGATACGAGCAGTACTTC. Translation: CASISTGGYEQYF. This rearrangement joins TRBV27 to TRBJ2-7, with 9 bases identical to TRBD1. J was trimmed by 4 bases and V by 7 bases; bases with no gene match: 5. This CDR3 has 13 amino acids. Germline V lookup: CDR1 MNHEY, CDR2 SMNVEV (reference sequence).